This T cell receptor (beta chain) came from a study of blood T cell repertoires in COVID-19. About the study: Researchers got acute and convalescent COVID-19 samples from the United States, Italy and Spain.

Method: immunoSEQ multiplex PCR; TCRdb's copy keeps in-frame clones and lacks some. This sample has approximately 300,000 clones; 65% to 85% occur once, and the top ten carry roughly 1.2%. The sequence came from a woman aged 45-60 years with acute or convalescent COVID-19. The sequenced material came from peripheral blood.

CDR3 loop: CASAVGSYNEQFF. The CDR3, as DNA: TGCGCCAGCGCCGTCGGGTCCTACAATGAGCAGTTCTTC. This sequence joins TRBV5-1 and TRBJ2-1; the D is unclear. The germline V gene has CDR1 SGHRS and CDR2 YFSETQ. The V end lost 7 bases, the J end lost 1 base, and 9 bases lay between the germline ends. This CDR3 has 13 residues.